Sequencing of this T cell receptor (beta chain) was carried out in a study of beta chain features in type 1 diabetes. A few counts support this clone. CDR3 length: 15 amino acids. Germline V gene data show CDR1 as SGHRS and CDR2 as YFSETQ. Trimming cost V 3 bases and J 5 bases, with 17 bases left between them. The entirety of the isolated RNA underwent reverse transcription, so expressed TCRB transcripts were sequenced. The assay was immunoSEQ multiplex PCR, and TCRdb's table has in-frame clones only and misses some. The repertoire holds around 350,000 clones, 10% to 15% seen once, with 0.017% in the top ten.

The chain combines TRBV5-1 with TRBJ1-1, with D tentatively TRBD1 (5 bases). This receptor was obtained from a young man in good health. Specimen: naive CD4+ T cells from blood. The DNA of the CDR3 is TGCGCCAGCAGCTCTGGACATAAAGGGGTTACTGAAGCTTTCTTT. It translates to CASSSGHKGVTEAFF.